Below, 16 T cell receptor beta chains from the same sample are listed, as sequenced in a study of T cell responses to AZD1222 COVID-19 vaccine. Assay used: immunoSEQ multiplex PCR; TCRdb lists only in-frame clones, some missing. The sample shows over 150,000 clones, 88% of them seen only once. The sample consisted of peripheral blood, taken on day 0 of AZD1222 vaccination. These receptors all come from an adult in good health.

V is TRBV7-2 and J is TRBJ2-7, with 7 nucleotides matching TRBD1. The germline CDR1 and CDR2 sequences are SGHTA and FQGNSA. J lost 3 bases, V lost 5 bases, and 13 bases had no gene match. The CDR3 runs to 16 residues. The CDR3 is CASSVRTGVGHYEQYF. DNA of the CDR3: TGTGCCAGCAGCGTCCGCACAGGGGTGGGTCACTACGAGCAGTACTTC.

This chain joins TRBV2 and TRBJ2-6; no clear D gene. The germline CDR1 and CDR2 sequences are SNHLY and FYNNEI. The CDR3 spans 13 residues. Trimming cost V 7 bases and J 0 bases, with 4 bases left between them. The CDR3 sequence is CASTVSGANVLTF. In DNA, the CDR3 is TGTGCCAGCACCGTCTCTGGGGCCAACGTCCTGACTTTC.

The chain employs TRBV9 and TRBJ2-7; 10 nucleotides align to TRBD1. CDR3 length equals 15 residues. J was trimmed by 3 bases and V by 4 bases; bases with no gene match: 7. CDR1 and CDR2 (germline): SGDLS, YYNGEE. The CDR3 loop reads CASSIAGTGDYEQYF. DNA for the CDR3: TGTGCCAGCAGCATAGCCGGGACAGGGGACTACGAGCAGTACTTC.

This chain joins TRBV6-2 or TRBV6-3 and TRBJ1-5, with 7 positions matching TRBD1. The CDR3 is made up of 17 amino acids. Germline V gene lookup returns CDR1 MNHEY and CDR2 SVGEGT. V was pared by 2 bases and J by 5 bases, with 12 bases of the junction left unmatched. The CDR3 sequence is CASSYQQGRGSDQPQHF. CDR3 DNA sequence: TGTGCCAGCAGTTACCAACAGGGGCGGGGATCCGATCAGCCCCAGCATTTT.

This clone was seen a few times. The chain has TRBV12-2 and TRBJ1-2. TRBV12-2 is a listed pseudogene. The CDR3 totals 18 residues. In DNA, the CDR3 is TGTGCAAGTCGCTCAGTGGGGGGTTACGGGGTCTCGTGCTATGGCTACACCTTC. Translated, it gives CASRSVGGYGVSCYGYTF.

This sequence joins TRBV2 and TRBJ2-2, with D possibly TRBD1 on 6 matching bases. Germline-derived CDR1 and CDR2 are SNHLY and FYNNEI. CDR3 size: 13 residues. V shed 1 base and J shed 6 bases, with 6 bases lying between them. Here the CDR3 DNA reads TGTGCCAGCAGTGAAGGGGGGCCCGGGGAGCTGTTTTTT. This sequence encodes CASSEGGPGELFF.

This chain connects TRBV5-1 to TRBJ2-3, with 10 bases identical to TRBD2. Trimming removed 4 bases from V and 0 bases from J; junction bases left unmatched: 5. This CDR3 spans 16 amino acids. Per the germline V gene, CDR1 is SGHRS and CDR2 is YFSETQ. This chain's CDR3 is CASSTSGTTSTDTQYF. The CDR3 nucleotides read TGCGCCAGCAGCACTAGCGGGACAACCAGCACAGATACGCAGTATTTT.

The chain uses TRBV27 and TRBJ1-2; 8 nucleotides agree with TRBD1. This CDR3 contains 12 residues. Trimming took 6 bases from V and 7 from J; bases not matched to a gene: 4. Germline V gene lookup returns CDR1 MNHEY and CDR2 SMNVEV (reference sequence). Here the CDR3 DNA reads TGTGCCAGCAGGCAGGGGGCCAGTGGCTACACCTTC. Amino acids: CASRQGASGYTF.

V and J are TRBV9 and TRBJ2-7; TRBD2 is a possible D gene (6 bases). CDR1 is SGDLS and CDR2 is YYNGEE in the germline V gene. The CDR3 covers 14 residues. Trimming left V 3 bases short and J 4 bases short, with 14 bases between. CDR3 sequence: CASSEGTVHYEQYF. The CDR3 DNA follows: TGTGCCAGCAGCGAGGGGACTGTCCATTACGAGCAGTACTTC.

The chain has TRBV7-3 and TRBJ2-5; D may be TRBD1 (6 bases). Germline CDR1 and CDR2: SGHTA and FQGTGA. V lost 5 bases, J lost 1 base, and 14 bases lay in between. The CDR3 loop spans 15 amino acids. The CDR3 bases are TGTGCCAGCAGCATCCATGGGGGCCCCCAAGAGACCCAGTACTTC. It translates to CASSIHGGPQETQYF.

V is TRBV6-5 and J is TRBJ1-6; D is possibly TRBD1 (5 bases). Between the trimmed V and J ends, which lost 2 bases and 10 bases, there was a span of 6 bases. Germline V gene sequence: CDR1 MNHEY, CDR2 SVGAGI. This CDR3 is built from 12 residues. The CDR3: CASSYGGSPLHF. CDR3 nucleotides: TGTGCCAGCAGTTACGGGGGATCACCCCTCCACTTT.

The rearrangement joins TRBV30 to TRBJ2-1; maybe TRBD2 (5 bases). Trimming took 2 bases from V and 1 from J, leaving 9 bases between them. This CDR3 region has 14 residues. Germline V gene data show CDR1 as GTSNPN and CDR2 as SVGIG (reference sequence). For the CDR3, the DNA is TGTGCCTGGAGTACGAAGCGGTCCTACAATGAGCAGTTCTTC. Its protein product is CAWSTKRSYNEQFF.

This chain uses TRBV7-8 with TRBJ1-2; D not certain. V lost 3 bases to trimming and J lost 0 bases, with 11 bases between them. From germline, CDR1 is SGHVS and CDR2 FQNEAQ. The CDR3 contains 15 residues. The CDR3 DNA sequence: TGTGCCAGCAGCTTCAGTCGCAATTCTAACTATGGCTACACCTTC. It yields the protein CASSFSRNSNYGYTF.

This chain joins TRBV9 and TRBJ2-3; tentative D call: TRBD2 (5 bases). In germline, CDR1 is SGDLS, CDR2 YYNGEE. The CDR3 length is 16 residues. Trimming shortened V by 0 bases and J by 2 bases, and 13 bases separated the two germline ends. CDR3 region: CASSVALAEITDTQYF. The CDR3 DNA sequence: TGTGCCAGCAGCGTAGCTCTAGCTGAAATCACAGATACGCAGTATTTT.

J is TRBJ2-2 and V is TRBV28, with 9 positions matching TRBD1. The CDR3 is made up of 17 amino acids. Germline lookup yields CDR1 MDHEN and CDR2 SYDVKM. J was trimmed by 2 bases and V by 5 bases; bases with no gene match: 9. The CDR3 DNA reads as TGTGCCAGCAGTAAGGGGCGGGGACAGGGAAACACCGGGGAGCTGTTTTTT. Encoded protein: CASSKGRGQGNTGELFF.

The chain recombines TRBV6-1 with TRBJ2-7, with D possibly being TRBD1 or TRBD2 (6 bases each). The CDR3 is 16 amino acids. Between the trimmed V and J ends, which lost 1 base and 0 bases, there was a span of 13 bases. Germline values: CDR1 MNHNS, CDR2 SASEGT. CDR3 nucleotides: TGTGCCAGCAGTGAAGAAGGAGGGGGTTCCTCCTACGAGCAGTACTTC. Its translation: CASSEEGGGSSYEQYF.